The T cell receptor beta chain described here comes from a study of cytomegalovirus exposure and HLA in healthy donors. About this clone: The antigen remains unidentified.

The PCR was carried out with 60 Vbeta primers and 13 Jbeta primers. Repertoires were generated with immunoSEQ multiplex PCR, while TCRdb's copy carries only in-frame clones and drops some. The sample records about 170,000 clones, 70% to 80% being singletons. Losses at the gene ends were 2 bases for V and 4 bases for J; bases not matched to a gene: 0. CDR3 size: 13 residues. CDR1 is LGHNA and CDR2 is YSLEER in the germline V gene. Study-wide results and limits: For presence/absence analyses, sequencing depth was assumed to be roughly uniform across donors. TCR beta V- and J-gene trimming was later associated with a missense DCLRE1C variant.

Sample: PBMCs. The TCR comes from a woman aged 25-40 years in good health and CMV-seropositive. V is TRBV4-3 and J is TRBJ2-5, with 8 bases identical to TRBD2. The DNA for the CDR3 is TGCGCCAGCAGCCAACTAGCGGGAGAGACCCAGTACTTC. Protein: CASSQLAGETQYF.